Following are 20 T cell receptor beta chains from one sample sequenced in a study of blood T cell repertoires in COVID-19. The protocol was immunoSEQ multiplex PCR, while the TCRdb copy is restricted to in-frame clones and leaves out a portion. The sample has about 190,000 clones; about 81% are singletons. The specimen was PBMCs or T cells enriched from blood (not recorded which). These receptors were taken from a woman between 25 and 40 years old who had recovered from COVID-19.

V usage is TRBV9 and J usage is TRBJ2-1, with TRBD2 identical over 10 bases. The J segment lost 0 bases and the V segment lost 0 bases, leaving 6 bases of the junction unmatched. The germline V gene encodes CDR1 SGDLS and CDR2 YYNGEE. This CDR3 contains 18 residues. CDR3 sequence: CASSVALAGTSSYNEQFF. CDR3 coding DNA: TGTGCCAGCAGCGTAGCACTAGCGGGGACCTCCTCCTACAATGAGCAGTTCTTC.

The V call is TRBV9, the J call TRBJ1-1; D perhaps matches TRBD1 (6 bases). The CDR3 covers 15 residues. V lost 0 bases, J lost 1 base, and 10 bases lay in between. Germline V gene sequence: CDR1 SGDLS, CDR2 YYNGEE. In nucleotides, the CDR3 is TGTGCCAGCAGCGTAGACGGACAGACGAACACTGAAGCTTTCTTT. Amino acid sequence: CASSVDGQTNTEAFF.

This chain links TRBV28 with TRBJ2-7; TRBD1 matches at 10 bases. CDR1 MDHEN and CDR2 SYDVKM come from the germline V gene. J gave up 4 bases and V 5 bases, and 5 bases lay outside the gene matches. The CDR3 covers 14 residues. The CDR3 spells CASSPGQGLYEQYV. The CDR3 DNA follows: TGTGCCAGCAGTCCGGGACAGGGGTTGTACGAGCAGTACGTC.

CDR3 in DNA: TGTGCCAGCACCCCGGGACAGAACACTGAAGCTTTCTTT. The encoded protein is CASTPGQNTEAFF. The chain joins TRBV6-5 to TRBJ1-1; possibly TRBD1 for D (6 bases). The CDR3 has 13 amino acids. The germline V and J ends were trimmed by 7 bases and 1 base, with 10 bases remaining between them. Germline V gene sequence: CDR1 MNHEY, CDR2 SVGAGI.

The rearrangement uses TRBV28 and TRBJ1-5; D may be TRBD1 (5 bases). In germline, CDR1 is MDHEN, CDR2 SYDVKM. CDR3 length: 14 residues. V dropped 6 bases and J dropped 1 base, with 10 bases sitting between them. The CDR3, as DNA: TGTGCCAGCAGCGGTGGGGGGAGCAATCAGCCCCAGCATTTT. This codes for CASSGGGSNQPQHF.

The chain carries TRBV7-2 and TRBJ1-1; TRBD1 might be the D (5 bases). The CDR3 extends over 13 amino acids. Trimming left V 3 bases short and J 5 bases short, with 10 bases between. CDR1 is SGHTA and CDR2 is FQGNSA in the germline V gene. The chain's CDR3 is CASSFYQGTEAFF. The CDR3, as DNA: TGTGCCAGCAGCTTTTACCAGGGAACTGAAGCTTTCTTT. Full variable domain (remainder filled in from reference TRBV7-2 and TRBJ1-1): GAGVSQSPSNKVTEKGKDVELRCDPISGHTALYWYRQSLGQGLEFLIYFQGNSAPDKSGLPSDRFSAERTGGSVSTLTIQRTQQEDSAVYLCASSFYQGTEAFFGQGTRLTVV.

The chain has TRBV5-4 and TRBJ2-1, with 10 bases matching TRBD1. The CDR3 extends over 15 amino acids. Trimming at V came to 2 bases and at J to 6 bases, leaving 5 bases not matched to a gene. The germline gives CDR1 SGHNT, CDR2 YYREEE (reference sequence). The CDR3 DNA reads TGTGCCAGCAGCTTAGACAGGGGGCGGTTCAATGAGCAGTTCTTC. This codes for CASSLDRGRFNEQFF.

This chain uses TRBV7-6 with TRBJ2-6; 11 bases map to TRBD2. The CDR3 runs 18 residues. Germline values: CDR1 SGHVS, CDR2 FNYEAQ. J gave up 3 bases and V 5 bases, and 9 bases lay outside the gene matches. The CDR3 is CASSPQLAGVDGANVLTF. The CDR3 coding sequence is TGTGCCAGCAGCCCCCAACTAGCGGGAGTTGATGGGGCCAACGTCCTGACTTTC.

The chain combines TRBV7-2 with TRBJ2-5; 7 nucleotides line up with TRBD2. The CDR3 extends over 14 amino acids. Germline V gene sequence: CDR1 SGHTA, CDR2 FQGNSA. V trimming: 2 bases; J trimming: 6 bases; junction bases outside the gene matches: 6. The CDR3, as DNA: TGTGCCAGCAGCTTATCGCTAGCGGCGCAGACCCAGTACTTC. This gives the protein CASSLSLAAQTQYF.

V and J are TRBV5-5 and TRBJ2-3; 8 bases align to TRBD1. Unmatched junction bases numbered 8, after V lost 4 bases and J lost 1 base. The CDR3 has 16 amino acids. In germline, CDR1 is SGHKS, CDR2 YYEKEE (reference sequence). CDR3 residues: CASSPGTGKRTDTQYF. CDR3 coding DNA: TGTGCCAGCAGCCCCGGGACAGGTAAACGCACAGATACGCAGTATTTT.

The rearrangement links TRBV24-1 to TRBJ1-2, with a tentative D call TRBD1 (5 bases). Between the trimmed V and J ends, which lost 5 bases and 6 bases, there was a span of 6 bases. The CDR3 loop spans 11 amino acids. The germline V gene encodes CDR1 KGHDR and CDR2 SFDVKD. The CDR3 loop reads CATSAGDGYTF. DNA of the CDR3: TGTGCCACCAGTGCGGGGGATGGCTACACCTTC.

The chain links TRBV11-1 to TRBJ2-7; TRBD2 matches at 7 bases. Germline CDR1 SGHAT, CDR2 FQDESV (reference sequence). This CDR3 contains 16 residues. The V and J ends lost 1 base and 2 bases, in that order; junction bases with no gene match: 8. CDR3: CASSLGSASGAYEQYF. CDR3 nucleotide sequence: TGTGCCAGCAGCTTAGGCTCGGCTAGCGGCGCCTACGAGCAGTACTTC.

J is TRBJ2-1 and V is TRBV5-1, with 9 bases lining up with TRBD1. This CDR3 spans 17 amino acids. V shed 3 bases, J shed 5 bases, and the junction held 12 bases outside the gene matches. The germline CDR1 and CDR2 sequences are SGHRS and YFSETQ. This chain's CDR3 is CASSWRSSGQGNNEQFF. The CDR3 DNA reads as TGCGCCAGCAGCTGGCGTTCTTCGGGACAGGGAAACAATGAGCAGTTCTTC.

This rearrangement joins TRBV30 to TRBJ1-2; D remains ambiguous. Germline CDR1 is GTSNPN and CDR2 is SVGIG (reference sequence). The ends were cut back, 3 bases at V and 8 bases at J, with 16 bases in the middle. The CDR3 has 13 residues. CDR3 bases: TGTGCCTGGAGATTAACAGCCGCTATCGGCTACACCTTC. The encoded protein is CAWRLTAAIGYTF.

In its sample, this clone was seen once. The genes are TRBV6-5 and TRBJ2-1; 8 bases match TRBD2. The V segment lost 3 bases and the J segment 8 bases; nucleotides outside the gene matches: 9. Germline V gene lookup returns CDR1 MNHEY and CDR2 SVGAGI. The length of the CDR3 is 15 residues. Here the CDR3 reads CASSYSGGAWDEQFF. The CDR3 nucleotides read TGTGCCAGCAGTTATTCCGGGGGGGCCTGGGATGAGCAGTTCTTC.

In its sample, this clone was seen once. The chain employs TRBV7-8 and TRBJ1-5; D might be TRBD1 (6 bases). V was pared by 5 bases and J by 5 bases, with 10 bases between. Germline CDR1 and CDR2: SGHVS and FQNEAQ. The CDR3 extends over 13 amino acids. The CDR3: CASSPTGHQPQHF. CDR3 coding DNA: TGTGCCAGCAGCCCTACAGGGCATCAGCCCCAGCATTTT.

This clone is a singleton in its sample. The chain joins TRBV14 to TRBJ2-5, with D unresolved. Per the germline V gene, CDR1 is SGHDN and CDR2 is FVKESK. V was clipped by 1 base and J by 5 bases, with 11 bases between them. CDR3 size: 14 residues. CDR3 sequence: CASSQASLRETQYF. The CDR3 region has the DNA TGTGCCAGCAGCCAAGCGTCACTACGGGAGACCCAGTACTTC. Full variable domain (outside the CDR3, taken from reference TRBV14 and TRBJ2-5): EAGVTQFPSHSVIEKGQTVTLRCDPISGHDNLYWYRRVMGKEIKFLLHFVKESKQDESGMPNNRFLAERTGGTYSTLKVQPAELEDSGVYFCASSQASLRETQYFGPGTRLLVL.

The chain uses TRBV24-1 and TRBJ1-6; perhaps TRBD1 as D (6 bases). Germline loops: CDR1 KGHDR, CDR2 SFDVKD. V lost 3 bases to trimming and J lost 14 bases, with 10 bases between them. The CDR3 covers 12 residues. CDR3 amino acids: CATSDQGLSLHF. The CDR3 region has the DNA TGTGCCACCAGTGATCAGGGGTTATCCCTCCACTTT.

The V and J genes are TRBV5-1 and TRBJ1-2, with TRBD1 matching 7 bases. This CDR3 comprises 19 residues. Per germline, CDR1 SGHRS and CDR2 YFSETQ. Trimming removed 3 bases from V and 0 bases from J; junction bases left unmatched: 17. In DNA form, the CDR3 reads TGCGCCAGCAGCTCGCCGGGACAGAGGCCGGGTCCACCTAACTATGGCTACACCTTC. It translates to CASSSPGQRPGPPNYGYTF. Full variable domain (rest looked up from reference TRBV5-1 and TRBJ1-2): KAGVTQTPRYLIKTRGQQVTLSCSPISGHRSVSWYQQTPGQGLQFLFEYFSETQRNKGNFPGRFSGRQFSNSRSEMNVSTLELGDSALYLCASSSPGQRPGPPNYGYTFGSGTRLTVV.

This chain links TRBV5-1 with TRBJ2-3, with TRBD2 matching over 8 bases. The CDR3 runs 15 residues. CDR1 is SGHRS, CDR2 YFSETQ, per germline. V shed 0 bases, J shed 5 bases, and the junction held 5 bases outside the gene matches. Here the CDR3 DNA reads TGCGCCAGCAGCTTGGACGGGACTAGAGGAGATACGCAGTATTTT. Translated: CASSLDGTRGDTQYF.